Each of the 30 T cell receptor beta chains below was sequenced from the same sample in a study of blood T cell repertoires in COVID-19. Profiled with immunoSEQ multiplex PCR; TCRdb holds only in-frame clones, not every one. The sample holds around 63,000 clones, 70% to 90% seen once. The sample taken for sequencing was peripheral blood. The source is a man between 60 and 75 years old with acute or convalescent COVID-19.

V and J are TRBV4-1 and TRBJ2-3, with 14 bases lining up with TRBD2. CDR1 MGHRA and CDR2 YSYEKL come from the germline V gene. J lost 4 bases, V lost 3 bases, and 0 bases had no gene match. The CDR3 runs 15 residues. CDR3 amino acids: CASSQTSGGADTQYF. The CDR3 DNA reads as TGCGCCAGCAGCCAGACTAGCGGGGGGGCAGATACGCAGTATTTT.

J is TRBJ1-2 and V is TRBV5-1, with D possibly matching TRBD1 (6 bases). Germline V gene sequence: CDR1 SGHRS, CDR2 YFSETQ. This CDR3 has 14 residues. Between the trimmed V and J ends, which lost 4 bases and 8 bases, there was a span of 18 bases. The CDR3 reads CASSPKGGGEGYTF. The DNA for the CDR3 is TGCGCCAGCAGCCCAAAGGGTGGGGGCGAGGGCTACACCTTC.

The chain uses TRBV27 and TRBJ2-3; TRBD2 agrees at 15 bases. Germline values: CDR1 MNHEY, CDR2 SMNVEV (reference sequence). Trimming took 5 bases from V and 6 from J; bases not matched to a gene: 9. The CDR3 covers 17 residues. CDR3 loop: CASSPWGLAGGVDTQYF. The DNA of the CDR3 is TGTGCCAGCAGTCCTTGGGGACTAGCGGGGGGAGTGGATACGCAGTATTTT.

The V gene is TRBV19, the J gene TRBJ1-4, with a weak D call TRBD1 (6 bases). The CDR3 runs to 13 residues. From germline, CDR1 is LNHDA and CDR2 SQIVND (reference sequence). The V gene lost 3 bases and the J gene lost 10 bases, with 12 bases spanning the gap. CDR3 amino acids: CASSITGLAKLFF. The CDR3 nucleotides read TGTGCCAGTAGTATCACAGGGCTCGCAAAACTGTTTTTT.

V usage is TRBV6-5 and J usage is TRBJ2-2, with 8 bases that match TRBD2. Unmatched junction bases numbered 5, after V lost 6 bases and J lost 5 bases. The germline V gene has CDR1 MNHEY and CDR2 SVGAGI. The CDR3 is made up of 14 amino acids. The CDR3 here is CASRLGLGTGELFF. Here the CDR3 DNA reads TGTGCCAGCAGGCTGGGACTAGGGACCGGGGAGCTGTTTTTT.

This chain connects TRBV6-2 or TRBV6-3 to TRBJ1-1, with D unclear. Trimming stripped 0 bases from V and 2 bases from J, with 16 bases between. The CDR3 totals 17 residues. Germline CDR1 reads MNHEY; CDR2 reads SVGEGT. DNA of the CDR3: TGTGCCAGCAGTTACTCTATAATATTTGAGAGAAACACTGAAGCTTTCTTT. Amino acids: CASSYSIIFERNTEAFF.

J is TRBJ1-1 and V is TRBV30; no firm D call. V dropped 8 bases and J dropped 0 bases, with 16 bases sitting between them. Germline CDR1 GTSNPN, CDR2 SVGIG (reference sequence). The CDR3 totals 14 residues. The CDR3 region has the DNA TGTGCCCGCACGGGGAACGCCATGAACACTGAAGCTTTCTTT. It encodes CARTGNAMNTEAFF.

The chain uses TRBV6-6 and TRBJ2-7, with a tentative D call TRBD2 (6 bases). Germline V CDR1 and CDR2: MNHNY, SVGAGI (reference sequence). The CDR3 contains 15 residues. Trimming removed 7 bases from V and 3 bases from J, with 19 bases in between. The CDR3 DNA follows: TGTGCCAGCACCTACTCGTGGGACGGGGGCTACGAGCAGTACTTC. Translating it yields CASTYSWDGGYEQYF.

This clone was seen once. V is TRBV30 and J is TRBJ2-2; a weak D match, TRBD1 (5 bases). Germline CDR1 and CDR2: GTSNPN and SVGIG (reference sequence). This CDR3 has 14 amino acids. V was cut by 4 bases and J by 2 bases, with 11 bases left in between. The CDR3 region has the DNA TGTGCCTGGATAAGGGGAACTAACACCGGGGAGCTGTTTTTT. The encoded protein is CAWIRGTNTGELFF. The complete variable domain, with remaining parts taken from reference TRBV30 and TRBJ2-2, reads SQTIHQWPATLVQPVGSPLSLECTVEGTSNPNLYWYRQAAGRGLQLLFYSVGIGQISSEVPQNLSASRPQDRQFILSSKKLLLSDSGFYLCAWIRGTNTGELFFGEGSRLTVL.

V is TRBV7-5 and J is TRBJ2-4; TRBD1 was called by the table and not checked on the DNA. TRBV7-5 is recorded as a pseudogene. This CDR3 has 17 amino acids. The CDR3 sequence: CARNPPARPLAKNIQYF. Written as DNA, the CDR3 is TGTGCCAGAAATCCCCCCGCCAGGCCTCTAGCCAAAAACATTCAGTACTTC.

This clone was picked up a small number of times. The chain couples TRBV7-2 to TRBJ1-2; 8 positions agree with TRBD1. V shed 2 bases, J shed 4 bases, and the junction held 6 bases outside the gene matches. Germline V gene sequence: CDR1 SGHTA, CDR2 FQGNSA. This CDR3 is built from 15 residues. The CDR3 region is CASSLTGGQIYGYTF. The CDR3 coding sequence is TGTGCCAGCAGCTTAACAGGGGGTCAAATCTATGGCTACACCTTC. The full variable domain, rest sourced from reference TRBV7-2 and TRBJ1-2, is GAGVSQSPSNKVTEKGKDVELRCDPISGHTALYWYRQSLGQGLEFLIYFQGNSAPDKSGLPSDRFSAERTGGSVSTLTIQRTQQEDSAVYLCASSLTGGQIYGYTFGSGTRLTVV.

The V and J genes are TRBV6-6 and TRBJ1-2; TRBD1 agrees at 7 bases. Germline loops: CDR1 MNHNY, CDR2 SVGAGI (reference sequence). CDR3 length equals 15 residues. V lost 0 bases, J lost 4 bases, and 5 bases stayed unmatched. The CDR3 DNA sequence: TGTGCCAGCAGTTACTCGCCAGGGGGAACCTATGGCTACACCTTC. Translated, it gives CASSYSPGGTYGYTF.

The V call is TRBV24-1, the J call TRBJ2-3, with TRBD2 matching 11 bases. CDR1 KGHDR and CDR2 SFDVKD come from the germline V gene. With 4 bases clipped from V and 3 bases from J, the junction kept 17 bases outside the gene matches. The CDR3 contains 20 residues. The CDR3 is CATSDPVGDTTSGETDTQYF. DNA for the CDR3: TGTGCCACCAGTGACCCCGTCGGGGATACGACTAGCGGGGAAACAGATACGCAGTATTTT.

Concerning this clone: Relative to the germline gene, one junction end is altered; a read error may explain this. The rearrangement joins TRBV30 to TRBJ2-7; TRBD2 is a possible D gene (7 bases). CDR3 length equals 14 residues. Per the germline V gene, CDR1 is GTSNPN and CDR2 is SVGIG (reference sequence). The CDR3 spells CAWSWSSSAGAPNF. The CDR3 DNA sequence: TGTGCCTGGAGTTGGAGTTCTAGCGCGGGGGCCCCAAACTTC.

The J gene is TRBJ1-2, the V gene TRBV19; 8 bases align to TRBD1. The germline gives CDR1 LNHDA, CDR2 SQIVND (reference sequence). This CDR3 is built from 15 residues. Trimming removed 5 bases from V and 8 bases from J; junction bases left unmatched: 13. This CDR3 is CASSVRDRGLNGYTF. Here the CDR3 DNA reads TGTGCCAGTAGTGTCCGAGACAGGGGTTTAAACGGCTACACCTTC.

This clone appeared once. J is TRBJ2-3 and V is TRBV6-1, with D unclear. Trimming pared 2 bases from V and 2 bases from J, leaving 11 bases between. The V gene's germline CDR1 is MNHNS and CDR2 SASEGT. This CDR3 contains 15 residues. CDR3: CASSEFTQYTDTQYF. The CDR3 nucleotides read TGTGCCAGCAGTGAATTCACCCAGTACACAGATACGCAGTATTTT.

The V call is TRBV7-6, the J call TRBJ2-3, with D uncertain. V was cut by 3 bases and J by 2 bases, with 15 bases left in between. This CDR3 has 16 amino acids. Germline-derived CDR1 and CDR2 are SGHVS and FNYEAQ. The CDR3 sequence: CASSLSGNSVTDTQYF. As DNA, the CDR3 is TGTGCCAGCAGCTTGTCTGGAAACAGTGTCACAGATACGCAGTATTTT.

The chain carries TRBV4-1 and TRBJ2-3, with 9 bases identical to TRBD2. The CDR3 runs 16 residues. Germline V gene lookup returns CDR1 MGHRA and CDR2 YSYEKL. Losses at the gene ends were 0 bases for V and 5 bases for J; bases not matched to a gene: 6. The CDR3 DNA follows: TGCGCCAGCAGCCAAGAAATAGCGGGGGAGGGAGATACGCAGTATTTT. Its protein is CASSQEIAGEGDTQYF.

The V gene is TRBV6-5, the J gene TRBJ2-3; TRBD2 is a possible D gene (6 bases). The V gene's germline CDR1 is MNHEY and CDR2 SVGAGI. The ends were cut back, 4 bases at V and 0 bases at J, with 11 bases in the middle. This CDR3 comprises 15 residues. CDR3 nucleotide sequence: TGTGCCAGCAGTTTGATCGGGGGTAGCACAGATACGCAGTATTTT. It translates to CASSLIGGSTDTQYF.

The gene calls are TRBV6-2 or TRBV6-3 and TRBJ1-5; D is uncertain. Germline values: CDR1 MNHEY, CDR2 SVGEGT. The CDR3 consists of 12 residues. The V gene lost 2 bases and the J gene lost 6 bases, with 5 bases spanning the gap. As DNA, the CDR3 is TGTGCCAGCAGTTACGAGGGTCAGCCCCAGCATTTT. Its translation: CASSYEGQPQHF.

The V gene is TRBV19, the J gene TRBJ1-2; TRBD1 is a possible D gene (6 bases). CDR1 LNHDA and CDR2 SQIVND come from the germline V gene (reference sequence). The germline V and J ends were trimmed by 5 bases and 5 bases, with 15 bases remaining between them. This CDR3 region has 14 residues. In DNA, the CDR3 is TGTGCCAGTAGTCCGGCAGGGGTTACGTATGGCTACACCTTC. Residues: CASSPAGVTYGYTF.

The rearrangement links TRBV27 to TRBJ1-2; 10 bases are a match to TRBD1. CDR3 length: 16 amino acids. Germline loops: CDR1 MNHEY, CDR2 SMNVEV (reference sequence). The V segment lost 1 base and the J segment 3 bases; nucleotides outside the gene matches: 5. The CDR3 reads CASSLYAGTGDYGYTF. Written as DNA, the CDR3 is TGTGCCAGCAGTTTATATGCCGGGACAGGGGACTATGGCTACACCTTC.

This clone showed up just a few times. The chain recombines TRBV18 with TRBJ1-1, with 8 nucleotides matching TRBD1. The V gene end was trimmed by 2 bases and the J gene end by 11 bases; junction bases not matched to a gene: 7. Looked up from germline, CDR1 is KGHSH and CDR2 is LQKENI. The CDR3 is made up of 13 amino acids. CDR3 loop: CASSPATTGVAFF. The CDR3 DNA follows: TGTGCCAGCTCACCAGCAACGACAGGGGTGGCTTTCTTT.

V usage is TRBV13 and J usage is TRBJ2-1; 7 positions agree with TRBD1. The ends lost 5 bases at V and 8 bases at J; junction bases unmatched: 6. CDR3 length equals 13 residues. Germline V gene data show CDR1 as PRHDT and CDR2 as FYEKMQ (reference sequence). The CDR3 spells CASSPVRGHEQFF. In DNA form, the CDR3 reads TGTGCCAGCAGCCCAGTGAGGGGGCATGAGCAGTTCTTC.

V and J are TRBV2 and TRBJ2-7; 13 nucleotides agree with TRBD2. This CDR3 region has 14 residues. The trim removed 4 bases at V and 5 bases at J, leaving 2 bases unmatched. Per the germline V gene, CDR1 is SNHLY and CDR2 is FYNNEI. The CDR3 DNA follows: TGTGCCAGCAGTGGGACTAGCGGGGGACACGAGCAGTACTTC. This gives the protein CASSGTSGGHEQYF.

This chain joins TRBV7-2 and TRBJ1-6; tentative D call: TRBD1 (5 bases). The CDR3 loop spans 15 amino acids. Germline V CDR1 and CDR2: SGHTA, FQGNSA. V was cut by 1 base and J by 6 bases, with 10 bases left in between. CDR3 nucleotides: TGTGCCAGCAGCTTAGAGGGGAGGTCTAATTCACCCCTCCACTTT. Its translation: CASSLEGRSNSPLHF.

CDR3 residues: CASSSQGGPIQRRLQFF. The CDR3 nucleotides are TGTGCCAGCAGCTCCCAAGGGGGCCCCATCCAGAGGAGGCTGCAGTTCTTC. The V gene is TRBV9, the J gene TRBJ2-1; 7 bases align to TRBD1. V lost 4 bases to trimming and J lost 12 bases; unmatched junction nucleotides: 22. Per the germline V gene, CDR1 is SGDLS and CDR2 is YYNGEE. The CDR3 extends over 17 amino acids.

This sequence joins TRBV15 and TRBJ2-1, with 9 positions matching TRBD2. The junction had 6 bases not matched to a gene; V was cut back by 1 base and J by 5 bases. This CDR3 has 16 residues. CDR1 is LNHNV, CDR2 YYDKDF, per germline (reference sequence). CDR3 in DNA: TGTGCCACCAGCAGAGTTAATAGCGGGAGTCACAATGAGCAGTTCTTC. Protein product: CATSRVNSGSHNEQFF.

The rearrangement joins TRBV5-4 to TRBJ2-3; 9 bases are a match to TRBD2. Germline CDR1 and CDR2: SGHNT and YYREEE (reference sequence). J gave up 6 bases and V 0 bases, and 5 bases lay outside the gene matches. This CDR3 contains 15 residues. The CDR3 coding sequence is TGTGCCAGCAGCTTGGAGCGGGGGGACGTGGATACGCAGTATTTT. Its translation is CASSLERGDVDTQYF.

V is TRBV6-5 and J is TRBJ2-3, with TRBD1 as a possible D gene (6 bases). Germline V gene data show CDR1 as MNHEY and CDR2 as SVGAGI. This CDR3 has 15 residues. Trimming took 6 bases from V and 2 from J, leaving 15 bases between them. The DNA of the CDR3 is TGTGCCAGCAGACCCACAGGGTTCTACACAGATACGCAGTATTTT. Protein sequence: CASRPTGFYTDTQYF.